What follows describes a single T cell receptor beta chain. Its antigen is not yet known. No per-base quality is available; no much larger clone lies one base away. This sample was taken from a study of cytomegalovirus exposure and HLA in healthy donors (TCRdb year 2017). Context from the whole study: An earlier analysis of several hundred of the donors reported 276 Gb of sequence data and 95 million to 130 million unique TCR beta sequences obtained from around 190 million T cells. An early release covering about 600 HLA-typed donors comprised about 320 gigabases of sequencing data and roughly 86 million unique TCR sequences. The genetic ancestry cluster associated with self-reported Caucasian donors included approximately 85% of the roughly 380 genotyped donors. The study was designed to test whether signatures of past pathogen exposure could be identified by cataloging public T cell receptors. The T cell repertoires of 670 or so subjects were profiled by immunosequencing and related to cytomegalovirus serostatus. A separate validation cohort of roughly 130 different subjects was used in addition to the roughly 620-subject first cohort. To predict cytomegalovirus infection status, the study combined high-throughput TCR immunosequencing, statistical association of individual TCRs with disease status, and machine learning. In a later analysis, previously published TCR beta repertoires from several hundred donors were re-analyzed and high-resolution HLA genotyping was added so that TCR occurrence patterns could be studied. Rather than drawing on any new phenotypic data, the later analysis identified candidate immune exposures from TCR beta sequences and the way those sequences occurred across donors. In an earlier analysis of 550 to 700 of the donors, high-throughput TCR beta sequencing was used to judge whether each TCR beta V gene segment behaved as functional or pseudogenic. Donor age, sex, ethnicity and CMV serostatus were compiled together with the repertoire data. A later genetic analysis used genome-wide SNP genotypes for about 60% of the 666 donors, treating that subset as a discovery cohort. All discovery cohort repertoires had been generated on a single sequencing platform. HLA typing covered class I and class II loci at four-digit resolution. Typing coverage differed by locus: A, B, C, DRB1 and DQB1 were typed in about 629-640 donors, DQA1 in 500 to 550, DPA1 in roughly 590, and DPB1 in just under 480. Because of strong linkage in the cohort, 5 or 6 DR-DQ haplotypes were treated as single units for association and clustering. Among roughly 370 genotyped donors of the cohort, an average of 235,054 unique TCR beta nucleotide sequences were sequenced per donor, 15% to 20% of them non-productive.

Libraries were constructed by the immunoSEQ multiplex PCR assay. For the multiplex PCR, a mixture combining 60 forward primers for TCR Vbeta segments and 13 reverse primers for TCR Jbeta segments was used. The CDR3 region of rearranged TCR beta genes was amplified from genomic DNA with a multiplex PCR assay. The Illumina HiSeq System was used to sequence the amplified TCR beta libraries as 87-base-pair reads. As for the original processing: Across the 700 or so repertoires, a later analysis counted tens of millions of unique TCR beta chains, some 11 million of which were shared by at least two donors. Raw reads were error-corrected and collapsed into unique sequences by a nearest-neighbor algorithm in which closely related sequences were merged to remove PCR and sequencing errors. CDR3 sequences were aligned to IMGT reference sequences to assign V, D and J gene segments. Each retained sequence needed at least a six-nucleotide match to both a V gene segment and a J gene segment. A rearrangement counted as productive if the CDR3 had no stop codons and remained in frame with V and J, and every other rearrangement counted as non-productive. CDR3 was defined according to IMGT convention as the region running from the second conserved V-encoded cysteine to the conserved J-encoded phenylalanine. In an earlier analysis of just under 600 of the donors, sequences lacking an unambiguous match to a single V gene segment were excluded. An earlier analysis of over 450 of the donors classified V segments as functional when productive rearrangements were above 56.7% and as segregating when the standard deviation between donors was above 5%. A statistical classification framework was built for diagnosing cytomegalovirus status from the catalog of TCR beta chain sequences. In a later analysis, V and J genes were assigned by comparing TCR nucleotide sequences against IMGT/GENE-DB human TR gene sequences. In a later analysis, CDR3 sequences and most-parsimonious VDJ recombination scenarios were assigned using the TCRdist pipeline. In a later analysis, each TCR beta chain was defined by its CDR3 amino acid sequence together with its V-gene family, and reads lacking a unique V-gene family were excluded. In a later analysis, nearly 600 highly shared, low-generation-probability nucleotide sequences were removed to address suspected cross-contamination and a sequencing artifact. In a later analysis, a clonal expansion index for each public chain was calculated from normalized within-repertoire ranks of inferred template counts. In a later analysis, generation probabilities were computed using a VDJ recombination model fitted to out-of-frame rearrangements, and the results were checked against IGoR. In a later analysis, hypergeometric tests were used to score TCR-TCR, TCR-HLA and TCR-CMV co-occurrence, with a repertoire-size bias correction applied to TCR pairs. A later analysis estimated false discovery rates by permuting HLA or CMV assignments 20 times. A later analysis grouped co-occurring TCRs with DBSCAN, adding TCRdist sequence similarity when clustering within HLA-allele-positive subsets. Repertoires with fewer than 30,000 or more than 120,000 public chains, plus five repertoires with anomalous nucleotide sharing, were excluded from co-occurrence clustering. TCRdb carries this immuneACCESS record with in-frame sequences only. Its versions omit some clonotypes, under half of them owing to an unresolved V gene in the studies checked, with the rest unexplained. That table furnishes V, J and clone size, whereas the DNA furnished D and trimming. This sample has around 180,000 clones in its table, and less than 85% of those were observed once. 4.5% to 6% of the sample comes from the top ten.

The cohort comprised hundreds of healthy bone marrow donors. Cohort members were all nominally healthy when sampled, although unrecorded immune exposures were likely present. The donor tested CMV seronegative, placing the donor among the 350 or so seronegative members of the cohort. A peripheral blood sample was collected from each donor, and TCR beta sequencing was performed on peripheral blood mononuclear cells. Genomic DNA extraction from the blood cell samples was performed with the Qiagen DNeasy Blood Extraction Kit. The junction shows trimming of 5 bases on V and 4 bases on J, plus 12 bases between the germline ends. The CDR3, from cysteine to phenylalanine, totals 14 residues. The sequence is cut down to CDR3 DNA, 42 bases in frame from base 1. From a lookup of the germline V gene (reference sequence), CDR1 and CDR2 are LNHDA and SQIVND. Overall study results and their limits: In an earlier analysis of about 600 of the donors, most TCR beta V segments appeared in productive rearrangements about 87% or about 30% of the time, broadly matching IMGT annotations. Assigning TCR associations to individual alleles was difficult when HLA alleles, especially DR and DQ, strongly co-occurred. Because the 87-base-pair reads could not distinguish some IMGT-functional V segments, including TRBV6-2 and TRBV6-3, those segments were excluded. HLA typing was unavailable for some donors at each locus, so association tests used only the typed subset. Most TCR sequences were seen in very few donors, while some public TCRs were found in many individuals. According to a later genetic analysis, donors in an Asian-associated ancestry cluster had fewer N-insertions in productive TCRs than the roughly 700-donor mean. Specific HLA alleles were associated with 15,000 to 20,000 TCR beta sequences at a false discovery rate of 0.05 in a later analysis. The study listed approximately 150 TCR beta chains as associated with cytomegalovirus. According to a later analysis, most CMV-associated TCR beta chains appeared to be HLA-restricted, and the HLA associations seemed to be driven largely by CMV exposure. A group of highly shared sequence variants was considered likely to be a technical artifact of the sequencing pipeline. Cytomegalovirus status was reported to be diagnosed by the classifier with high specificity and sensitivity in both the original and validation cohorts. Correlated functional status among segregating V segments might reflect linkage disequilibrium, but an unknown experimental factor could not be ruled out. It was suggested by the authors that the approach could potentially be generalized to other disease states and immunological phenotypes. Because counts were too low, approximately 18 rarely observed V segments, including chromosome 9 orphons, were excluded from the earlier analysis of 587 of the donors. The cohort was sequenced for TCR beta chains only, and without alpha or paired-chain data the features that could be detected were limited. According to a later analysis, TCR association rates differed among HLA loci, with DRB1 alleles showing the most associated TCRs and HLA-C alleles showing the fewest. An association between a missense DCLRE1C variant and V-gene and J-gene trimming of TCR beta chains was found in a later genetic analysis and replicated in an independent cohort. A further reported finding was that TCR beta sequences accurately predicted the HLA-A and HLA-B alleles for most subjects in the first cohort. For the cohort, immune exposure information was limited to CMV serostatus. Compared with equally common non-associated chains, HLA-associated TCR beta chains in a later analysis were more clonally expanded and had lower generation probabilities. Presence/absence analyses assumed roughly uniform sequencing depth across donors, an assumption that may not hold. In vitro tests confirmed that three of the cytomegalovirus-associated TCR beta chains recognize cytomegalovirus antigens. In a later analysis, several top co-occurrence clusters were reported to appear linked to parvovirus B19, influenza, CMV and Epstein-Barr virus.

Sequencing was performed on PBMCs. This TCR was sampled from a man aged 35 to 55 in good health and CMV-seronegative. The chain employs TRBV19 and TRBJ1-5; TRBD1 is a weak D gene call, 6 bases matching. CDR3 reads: CASSAIQGNQPQHF. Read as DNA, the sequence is TGTGCCAGTAGTGCCATACAGGGTAATCAGCCCCAGCATTTT.